The 26 T cell receptor beta chains reported below all come from one sample, sequenced in a study of PD-1 blockade in classical Hodgkin lymphoma. The method was immunoSEQ multiplex PCR; TCRdb's version includes in-frame clones alone and lacks a portion of them. Of almost 100,000 clones listed, 80% to 95% are singletons. Each patient experienced a relapse that followed autologous stem cell transplantation, and brentuximab vedotin exposure varied. Sequenced material: peripheral blood mononuclear cells (PBMCs), taken at baseline. The receptor source for this set is a human donor with classical Hodgkin lymphoma.

The gene calls are TRBV20-1 and TRBJ2-1, with a tentative D call TRBD1 (6 bases). The germline gives CDR1 DFQATT, CDR2 SNEGSKA (reference sequence). The V end lost 5 bases, the J end lost 6 bases, and 8 bases lay between the germline ends. CDR3 length equals 11 residues. CDR3 protein: CSALDSNEQFF. The CDR3 region has the DNA TGCAGTGCTTTGGACAGCAATGAGCAGTTCTTC.

This chain uses TRBV9 with TRBJ2-1, with TRBD2 matching over 12 bases. J was trimmed by 7 bases and V by 4 bases; bases with no gene match: 21. Germline V gene data show CDR1 as SGDLS and CDR2 as YYNGEE. CDR3 length equals 20 residues. The CDR3 bases are TGTGCCAGCAGCCCCCAAGTAGGGACTAGCGGGCTACGGTTGTGGAATGAGCAGTTCTTC. It specifies CASSPQVGTSGLRLWNEQFF.

The rearrangement joins TRBV7-9 to TRBJ1-2; D is perhaps TRBD1 (6 bases). The germline CDR1 and CDR2 sequences are SEHNR and FQNEAQ (reference sequence). The CDR3 spans 13 residues. V was shortened by 7 bases and J by 2 bases, with 11 bases between the two germline ends. CDR3 bases: TGTGCCAGCATCCGAGGACAGAACTATGGCTACACCTTC. As protein: CASIRGQNYGYTF.

V gene TRBV6-5 combines with J gene TRBJ2-2; D not certain. CDR1 is MNHEY, CDR2 SVGAGI, per germline. This CDR3 spans 14 amino acids. Trimming shortened V by 3 bases and J by 7 bases, and 12 bases separated the two germline ends. CDR3 residues: CASSYYFVGGELFF. Here the CDR3 DNA reads TGTGCCAGCAGTTATTACTTTGTGGGCGGGGAGCTGTTTTTT.

The table lists this clone with a count of one. The rearrangement uses TRBV28 and TRBJ1-3; the match to TRBD1 covers 8 bases. Germline lookup yields CDR1 MDHEN and CDR2 SYDVKM. The CDR3 consists of 16 residues. Losses at the gene ends were 4 bases for V and 0 bases for J; bases not matched to a gene: 5. In DNA form, the CDR3 reads TGTGCCAGCAGTTCCCCAGGGGGCAACTCTGGAAACACCATATATTTT. Its protein is CASSSPGGNSGNTIYF.

This chain connects TRBV27 to TRBJ1-1, with TRBD1 as a possible D gene (5 bases). Germline assignment: CDR1 MNHEY and CDR2 SMNVEV (reference sequence). The CDR3 spans 14 residues. V was pared by 6 bases and J by 1 base, with 12 bases between. The CDR3 nucleotides read TGTGCCAGCAGCCTATTGGGGCGGAACACTGAAGCTTTCTTT. This gives the protein CASSLLGRNTEAFF.

This chain links TRBV11-2 with TRBJ2-1; TRBD2 matches at 11 bases. The germline V gene encodes CDR1 SGHAT and CDR2 FQNNGV. This CDR3 comprises 17 residues. V lost 3 bases to trimming and J lost 3 bases; unmatched junction nucleotides: 7. CDR3 sequence (DNA): TGTGCCAGCAGCTTCCACATAGCGGGGGGGAACTACAATGAGCAGTTCTTC. It translates to CASSFHIAGGNYNEQFF.

The V and J genes are TRBV10-3 and TRBJ2-7; the match to TRBD2 covers 14 bases. The CDR3 has 21 residues. Germline V gene lookup returns CDR1 ENHRY and CDR2 SYGVKD. J gave up 2 bases and V 7 bases, and 22 bases lay outside the gene matches. CDR3 amino acids: CAITTRIPGTSGSVGTYEQYF. CDR3 DNA: TGTGCCATCACTACGAGAATACCCGGGACTAGCGGGAGCGTCGGAACCTACGAGCAGTACTTC.

This clone has a single count. The V call is TRBV7-9, the J call TRBJ1-1; D remains ambiguous. Deletions cut 4 bases from V and 8 bases from J, with 14 bases between. Germline values: CDR1 SEHNR, CDR2 FQNEAQ (reference sequence). The CDR3 runs 13 residues. CDR3 in amino acids: CASSSGWIREAFF. The CDR3, as DNA: TGTGCCAGCAGCTCAGGTTGGATTCGGGAAGCTTTCTTT.

The rearrangement uses TRBV18 and TRBJ2-2; 13 nucleotides align to TRBD2. The CDR3 runs 17 residues. Germline V gene lookup returns CDR1 KGHSH and CDR2 LQKENI. V shed 0 bases and J 6 bases; nucleotides not matched to a gene: 4. CDR3 region: CASSPPRLAGGAGELFF. In DNA, the CDR3 is TGTGCCAGCTCACCACCGAGACTAGCGGGAGGAGCCGGGGAGCTGTTTTTT.

CDR3 loop: CASSPRGGTEAFF. CDR3 nucleotides: TGTGCCAGCAGCCCAAGGGGTGGCACTGAAGCTTTCTTT. J is TRBJ1-1 and V is TRBV4-2; tentative D call: TRBD1 (5 bases). CDR1 is LGHNA, CDR2 YNFKEQ, per germline. The CDR3 runs 13 residues. V lost 4 bases and J lost 4, with 10 bases in between.

V gene TRBV5-6 combines with J gene TRBJ2-7; TRBD2 agrees at 11 bases. V was pared by 4 bases and J by 3 bases, with 3 bases of the junction left unmatched. CDR3 length: 14 amino acids. CDR1 and CDR2 from the germline V gene are SGHDT and YYEEEE. This chain's CDR3 is CASSGTSGGYEQYF. CDR3 nucleotides: TGTGCCAGCAGCGGGACTAGCGGAGGCTACGAGCAGTACTTC.

V usage is TRBV4-2 and J usage is TRBJ2-1; no definite D call. CDR1 LGHNA and CDR2 YNFKEQ come from the germline V gene. The V end lost 5 bases, the J end lost 8 bases, and 7 bases lay between the germline ends. The CDR3 has 11 amino acids. The CDR3 sequence is CASSFGDEQFF. CDR3 coding DNA: TGTGCCAGCAGCTTTGGGGATGAGCAGTTCTTC.

The genes are TRBV30 and TRBJ2-1; D possibly corresponds to TRBD2 (6 bases). Germline-derived CDR1 and CDR2 are GTSNPN and SVGIG (reference sequence). The V end lost 2 bases, the J end lost 8 bases, and 13 bases lay between the germline ends. CDR3 length: 13 residues. The CDR3 reads CAWSRGFGYEQFF. The CDR3, as DNA: TGTGCCTGGAGTCGGGGGTTCGGGTATGAGCAGTTCTTC.

This rearrangement joins TRBV9 to TRBJ2-5; tentatively, D is TRBD1 (6 bases). From germline, CDR1 is SGDLS and CDR2 YYNGEE. The CDR3 has 14 residues. The V and J ends lost 7 bases and 4 bases respectively, with 17 bases between them. CDR3 sequence (DNA): TGTGCCAGCGGAGACCGCAGGGGTAGAGAGACCCAGTACTTC. It specifies CASGDRRGRETQYF.

This rearrangement joins TRBV7-9 to TRBJ2-2, with D hard to call. Trimming cost V 1 base and J 0 bases, with 9 bases left between them. Germline V CDR1 and CDR2: SEHNR, FQNEAQ (reference sequence). The CDR3 is 16 residues long. The CDR3 sequence is CASSLGGMTNTGELFF. The CDR3 coding sequence is TGTGCCAGCAGCTTAGGTGGAATGACGAACACCGGGGAGCTGTTTTTT.

The chain employs TRBV6-6 and TRBJ1-1; D is unresolved. In germline, CDR1 is MNHNY, CDR2 SVGAGI (reference sequence). The CDR3 is made up of 14 amino acids. Trimming took 0 bases from V and 1 from J, leaving 6 bases between them. CDR3 bases: TGTGCCAGCAGTTACTCGACTTCGAACACTGAAGCTTTCTTT. Encoded protein: CASSYSTSNTEAFF.

The J gene is TRBJ2-7, the V gene TRBV27, with 7 nucleotides matching TRBD1. From germline, CDR1 is MNHEY and CDR2 SMNVEV (reference sequence). V lost 5 bases to trimming and J lost 3 bases; unmatched junction nucleotides: 4. This CDR3 is built from 13 residues. CDR3 residues: CASSRDSFYEQYF. DNA for the CDR3: TGTGCCAGCAGTCGGGACAGTTTCTACGAGCAGTACTTC.

This clone has only one observation. The chain has TRBV9 and TRBJ2-7; D is undetermined. The germline V and J ends were trimmed by 4 bases and 4 bases, with 12 bases remaining between them. Germline V gene sequence: CDR1 SGDLS, CDR2 YYNGEE. The CDR3 spans 13 residues. The CDR3 region has the DNA TGTGCCAGCAGCCCGTTGGGGTTTTACGAGCAGTACTTC. This translates into CASSPLGFYEQYF.

The J gene is TRBJ2-3, the V gene TRBV9; D is ambiguous. V lost 4 bases, J lost 6 bases, and 15 bases lay in between. The CDR3 consists of 14 residues. Germline V lookup: CDR1 SGDLS, CDR2 YYNGEE. CDR3 protein: CASSKQGFMDTQYF. In DNA form, the CDR3 reads TGTGCCAGCAGCAAACAAGGATTCATGGATACGCAGTATTTT.

The chain recombines TRBV18 with TRBJ1-2, with TRBD1 as a possible D gene (6 bases). Germline V lookup: CDR1 KGHSH, CDR2 LQKENI. V was pared by 3 bases and J by 6 bases, with 14 bases between. The CDR3 is made up of 14 amino acids. The CDR3 nucleotides read TGTGCCAGCTCACCGAGTGGGGGGGCCGATGGCTACACCTTC. Amino acids: CASSPSGGADGYTF.

The chain carries TRBV10-1 and TRBJ2-1; TRBD1 aligns across 7 bases. CDR3 length: 14 amino acids. The V segment lost 6 bases and the J segment 6 bases; nucleotides outside the gene matches: 8. Germline V gene sequence: CDR1 WNHNN, CDR2 SYGVQD (reference sequence). Written as DNA, the CDR3 is TGCGCCAGCAGCCGGGACAGAGGGCCCAATGAGCAGTTCTTC. Its protein product is CASSRDRGPNEQFF.

The V gene is TRBV18, the J gene TRBJ2-5; a weak D match, TRBD2 (6 bases). The germline CDR1 and CDR2 sequences are KGHSH and LQKENI. Trimming left V 5 bases short and J 5 bases short, with 18 bases between. The CDR3 extends over 15 amino acids. The CDR3 region is CASSALPGRMETQYF. For the CDR3, the DNA is TGTGCCAGCTCAGCCCTACCAGGGAGGATGGAGACCCAGTACTTC.

This clone came up once. J is TRBJ1-1 and V is TRBV5-1; D is uncertain. Germline-derived CDR1 and CDR2 are SGHRS and YFSETQ. With 8 bases removed from V and 0 bases from J, the gap between germline ends came to 8 bases. The CDR3 is 12 residues long. The CDR3: CASKRMNTEAFF. The DNA for the CDR3 is TGCGCCAGTAAGCGGATGAACACTGAAGCTTTCTTT.

This chain connects TRBV4-1 to TRBJ2-7, with TRBD2 matching over 14 bases. V trimming: 2 bases; J trimming: 4 bases; junction bases outside the gene matches: 7. The CDR3 spans 17 residues. Germline V CDR1 and CDR2: MGHRA, YSYEKL. CDR3 region: CASSQSPGLAGVYEQYF. The CDR3 coding sequence is TGCGCCAGCAGCCAATCACCGGGACTAGCGGGAGTGTACGAGCAGTACTTC.

The chain joins TRBV4-1 to TRBJ2-5, with 10 bases identical to TRBD1. Trimming removed 4 bases from V and 2 bases from J; junction bases left unmatched: 7. The CDR3 sequence is 16 residues long. Germline-derived CDR1 and CDR2 are MGHRA and YSYEKL. CDR3 DNA: TGCGCCAGCAGCCTTGTCCCGGGACAGGGGCAAGAGACCCAGTACTTC. Protein product: CASSLVPGQGQETQYF.